This T cell receptor beta chain was observed in a study of CD8+ T cells in alopecia areata. Regarding the study as a whole: TCR sharing across patients was less clear than in mice, possibly HLA-related. Alopecia totalis/universalis scalp especially showed more expanded CD8+ clones than normal scalp. Sequenced scalp T cells also include alphabeta T cells resident in normal skin.

Extraction of RNA preceded its reverse transcription into cDNA, which served as the sequencing template. Produced via immunoSEQ multiplex PCR; TCRdb's table is partial and in-frame only. The repertoire holds around 190,000 clones, roughly three fifths seen once, with under 5% in the top ten. V was pared by 4 bases and J by 2 bases, with 7 bases of the junction left unmatched. The CDR3 has 15 amino acids. Germline CDR1 is MNHEY and CDR2 is SVGAGI. Only a few counts were recorded for this clone. What it binds is not known. Material for sequencing was CD8+ T cells sorted from blood. This sequence originates from a human donor in good health. This sequence joins TRBV6-5 and TRBJ2-7; 8 nucleotides match TRBD1. The CDR3 spells CASSFRTGNPYEQYF. DNA for the CDR3: TGTGCCAGCAGTTTTCGGACAGGGAATCCCTACGAGCAGTACTTC.